The entry below describes one TCR beta chain. Its antigen target is currently unknown. Qualities for individual bases were not recorded, and no much larger clone is one base off. This sample was taken from a study. The sequencer was an Illumina MiSeq. Using fastp at Q25 and MiXCR, TCRdb reprocessed the public reads and kept productive beta chains. Rows with a matching CDR3 protein are joined into one entry that keeps the most common DNA and genes. Across this sample there are some 5,500 distinct CDR3 sequences, with around 8.8% seen only once. The ten largest clones take up approximately 5.6% of the sample. Spanning cysteine to phenylalanine, the CDR3 consists of 15 amino acids. The DNA shown is the 45-base CDR3, in frame from base 1. Taken from the germline V gene, the CDR1 and CDR2 loops are KGHSH and LQKENI. The junction shows trimming of 4 bases on V and 3 bases on J, and the gene matches do not reach 6 bases of it.

In this chain, TRBV18 is recombined with TRBJ2-7, with 10 middle bases fitting TRBD1. The receptor's source is a human donor with rheumatoid arthritis. Sample: CD4+ T cells from synovial fluid. The CDR3 region reads CASSLAGTGVYEQYF. DNA sequence: TGTGCCAGCTCACTAGCCGGGACAGGGGTCTACGAGCAGTACTTC.